These 30 T cell receptor beta chains originate from one sample sequenced in a study of T cells after yellow fever vaccination. One entry per CDR3 protein results from TCRdb running MiXCR on the 5' RACE reads. This table holds a few hundred thousand distinct CDR3 sequences, around 3.5% found once. The source was PBMCs, collected 15 days after the yellow fever booster vaccination. The receptors derive from a man between 18 and 29 years old who received the YFV17D yellow fever vaccine.

This clonotype has a count of ten or more. The chain joins TRBV29-1 to TRBJ1-1, with D uncertain. The CDR3 extends over 12 amino acids. V was clipped by 7 bases and J by 1 base, with 10 bases between them. The germline V gene encodes CDR1 SQVTM and CDR2 ANQGSEA. The CDR3 spells CSGAGRNTEAFF. The DNA of the CDR3 is TGCAGCGGGGCGGGGAGGAACACTGAAGCTTTCTTT.

The rearrangement uses TRBV11-2 and TRBJ2-7, with 10 bases aligning to TRBD1. The CDR3 sequence is 16 residues long. CDR1 is SGHAT and CDR2 is FQNNGV in the germline V gene. Trimming took 8 bases from V and 7 from J; bases not matched to a gene: 17. The CDR3 DNA reads TGTGCCAGCCAACTCTCCCGGGACAGGGGATTGGGAGAGCAGTACTTC. It codes for CASQLSRDRGLGEQYF.

This clonotype was found many times. The rearrangement uses TRBV4-2 and TRBJ1-1; the D gene is possibly TRBD1 (5 bases). Between the trimmed V and J ends, which lost 0 bases and 7 bases, there was a span of 12 bases. CDR1 LGHNA and CDR2 YNFKEQ come from the germline V gene. The CDR3 spans 14 residues. The CDR3 DNA is TGTGCCAGCAGCCAAGAGCACAGGAGGGGTGAAGCTTTCTTT. Protein: CASSQEHRRGEAFF.

This clonotype occurred many times. The rearrangement joins TRBV5-6 to TRBJ1-2; D ambiguous. The CDR3 has 14 residues. CDR1 is SGHDT, CDR2 YYEEEE, per germline. With 3 bases removed from V and 4 bases from J, the gap between germline ends came to 13 bases. Here the CDR3 reads CASSYKGRPYGYTF. The CDR3 DNA sequence: TGTGCCAGCAGCTACAAGGGCAGGCCCTATGGCTACACCTTC.

The rearrangement uses TRBV7-2 and TRBJ2-1, with 9 bases that match TRBD2. V lost 2 bases and J lost 6; bases outside the gene matches: 5. The CDR3 is made up of 15 amino acids. CDR1 is SGHTA, CDR2 FQGNSA, per germline. CDR3 DNA sequence: TGTGCCAGCAGCTTAAGGCGGGGGGGCCCCAATGAGCAGTTCTTC. Its protein is CASSLRRGGPNEQFF.

At least ten counts were recorded for this clonotype. The J gene is TRBJ2-5, the V gene TRBV5-6, with 12 bases that match TRBD2. V shed 5 bases and J 4 bases; nucleotides not matched to a gene: 12. CDR1 is SGHDT and CDR2 is YYEEEE in the germline V gene. The CDR3 runs to 17 residues. This chain's CDR3 is CASSSTSGGFVGETQYF. CDR3 nucleotide sequence: TGTGCCAGCAGTTCGACTAGCGGGGGATTCGTCGGAGAGACCCAGTACTTC.

This clonotype was seen repeatedly, ten times or more. The chain has TRBV3-1 and TRBJ2-7, with no clear D. This CDR3 has 12 amino acids. CDR1 and CDR2 (germline): LGHDT, YNNKEL (reference sequence). The V and J ends lost 2 bases and 3 bases respectively, with 5 bases between them. The chain's CDR3 is CASSQYFYEQYF. In DNA, the CDR3 is TGTGCCAGCAGCCAATATTTCTACGAGCAGTACTTC.

This clonotype was counted at least ten times. The J gene is TRBJ2-3, the V gene TRBV7-9, with D possibly matching TRBD1 (6 bases). Germline CDR1 reads SEHNR; CDR2 reads FQNEAQ (reference sequence). The CDR3 has 15 amino acids. The V end was cut by 5 bases, the J end by 2 bases, with 14 bases between. The chain's CDR3 is CASSRPGVVTDTQYF. The CDR3 coding sequence is TGTGCCAGCAGCCGACCAGGGGTAGTCACAGATACGCAGTATTTT.

The chain combines TRBV5-1 with TRBJ2-5, with 10 nucleotides matching TRBD1. CDR3 length: 14 residues. Germline CDR1 and CDR2: SGHRS and YFSETQ. Losses at the gene ends were 6 bases for V and 5 bases for J; bases not matched to a gene: 7. The CDR3, as DNA: TGCGCCAGCACGAGACAGGGGGCGATTGAGACCCAGTACTTC. Translating gives CASTRQGAIETQYF.

Ten or more counts support this clonotype. The chain has TRBV10-3 and TRBJ2-1; D gene unclear. V gave up 5 bases and J gave up 1 base, with 12 bases separating them. Germline V lookup: CDR1 ENHRY, CDR2 SYGVKD. The CDR3 sequence is 15 residues long. The CDR3: CAISLGTLSYNEQFF. CDR3 bases: TGTGCCATCAGTCTAGGAACTTTATCCTACAATGAGCAGTTCTTC.

Comment on this clonotype: A much larger clone lies a single base off, so this may be a read error. J is TRBJ2-3 and V is TRBV7-6, with D perhaps matching TRBD2 (6 bases). Germline values: CDR1 SGHVS, CDR2 FNYEAQ. The CDR3 contains 14 residues. In nucleotides, the CDR3 is TGTGCCAGCACCCAGGGACTTCACACAGTTACGCAGTATTTT. Residues: CASTQGLHTVTQYF.

This clonotype was observed many times. This rearrangement joins TRBV18 to TRBJ1-3, with TRBD1 identical over 8 bases. V lost 5 bases to trimming and J lost 2 bases; unmatched junction nucleotides: 14. In germline, CDR1 is KGHSH, CDR2 LQKENI. The CDR3 covers 18 residues. In DNA form, the CDR3 reads TGTGCCAGCTCAAGAAATGGGCCCAGGGGGCAGGCTGGAAACACCATATATTTT. Translation gives CASSRNGPRGQAGNTIYF.

This clonotype has ten or more counts. V gene TRBV4-3 combines with J gene TRBJ2-2; D is possibly TRBD2 (5 bases). The CDR3 runs to 17 residues. V was cut by 1 base and J by 7 bases, with 19 bases left in between. Germline V gene data show CDR1 as LGHNA and CDR2 as YSLEER. DNA of the CDR3: TGCGCCAGCAGCCAAGGAGTCGACCACATGAGGGTCGGGGAGCTGTTTTTT. It yields the protein CASSQGVDHMRVGELFF.

In this sample, this clonotype turned up many times. The V call is TRBV20-1, the J call TRBJ2-7, with TRBD2 matching 8 bases. V was pared by 1 base and J by 3 bases, with 5 bases of the junction left unmatched. The germline V gene encodes CDR1 DFQATT and CDR2 SNEGSKA (reference sequence). This CDR3 contains 14 residues. The chain's CDR3 is CSARAGTRSYEQYF. The CDR3 nucleotides are TGCAGTGCTAGAGCCGGGACTAGAAGCTACGAGCAGTACTTC.

This clonotype was detected ten times or more. CDR3 amino acids: CASSPQLAGGLLGMETQYF. The CDR3 DNA reads TGTGCCAGCTCACCACAACTAGCGGGGGGTCTCCTCGGGATGGAGACCCAGTACTTC. The chain has TRBV18 and TRBJ2-5; 12 bases map to TRBD2. Germline assignment: CDR1 KGHSH and CDR2 LQKENI. Germline trimming cut 1 base from V and 5 bases from J; bases unmatched to any gene: 14. This CDR3 has 19 amino acids. Variable domain in full (rest from reference TRBV18 and TRBJ2-5): NAGVMQNPRHLVRRRGQEARLRCSPMKGHSHVYWYRQLPEEGLKFMVYLQKENIIDESGMPKERFSAEFPKEGPSILRIQQVVRGDSAAYFCASSPQLAGGLLGMETQYFGPGTRLLVL.

This clonotype has a count of ten or more. V usage is TRBV5-4 and J usage is TRBJ2-1; D may correspond to TRBD1 or TRBD2 (5 bases each). V was shortened by 4 bases and J by 7 bases, with 18 bases between the two germline ends. The CDR3 runs to 15 residues. Germline values: CDR1 SGHNT, CDR2 YYREEE (reference sequence). CDR3 DNA sequence: TGTGCCAGCAGCGGGACCGGGTCAAGCCTTAATGAGCAGTTCTTC. This codes for CASSGTGSSLNEQFF.

The table lists this clonotype with many counts. The chain couples TRBV5-1 to TRBJ1-2, with D unresolved. The CDR3 is 14 residues long. V shed 1 base and J shed 7 bases, with 14 bases lying between them. Germline values: CDR1 SGHRS, CDR2 YFSETQ. This chain's CDR3 is CASSLNGDGGGYTF. The CDR3 DNA sequence: TGCGCCAGCAGCTTGAACGGGGATGGAGGTGGCTACACCTTC.

V usage is TRBV9 and J usage is TRBJ2-3; tentative D call: TRBD2 (5 bases). V was shortened by 3 bases and J by 6 bases, with 8 bases between the two germline ends. The CDR3 spans 12 residues. CDR1 and CDR2 (germline): SGDLS, YYNGEE. This chain's CDR3 is CASSGPGDTQYF. The CDR3 coding sequence is TGTGCCAGCAGCGGACCGGGGGATACGCAGTATTTT.

This clonotype has a count of ten or more. The V and J genes are TRBV7-9 and TRBJ2-7; 9 nucleotides line up with TRBD1. Germline CDR1 reads SEHNR; CDR2 reads FQNEAQ (reference sequence). The CDR3 has 14 residues. V gave up 5 bases and J gave up 5 bases; unmatched junction bases: 7. CDR3 DNA: TGTGCCAGCAGCCCCGGGACAGGGCTCGACGAGCAGTACTTC. It is translated as CASSPGTGLDEQYF.

This clonotype was seen repeatedly, ten times or more. The chain carries TRBV4-3 and TRBJ2-1; possible D gene TRBD2, 6 bases. Trimming pared 0 bases from V and 3 bases from J, leaving 9 bases between. CDR1 LGHNA and CDR2 YSLEER come from the germline V gene. This CDR3 region has 15 residues. Here the CDR3 reads CASSQDGTYYNEQFF. The DNA of the CDR3 is TGCGCCAGCAGCCAAGATGGGACTTACTACAATGAGCAGTTCTTC.

Many counts were recorded for this clonotype. The chain employs TRBV6-2 or TRBV6-3 and TRBJ2-7; D gene unclear. The germline V gene encodes CDR1 MNHEY and CDR2 SVGEGT. The CDR3 consists of 15 residues. V was shortened by 5 bases and J by 4 bases, with 18 bases between the two germline ends. The CDR3 reads CASSPHSPIMYEQYV. The CDR3 region has the DNA TGTGCCAGCAGTCCTCATTCACCGATTATGTACGAGCAGTACGTC.

The table lists this clonotype with many counts. The V and J genes are TRBV20-1 and TRBJ2-2; D gene ambiguous. Germline V CDR1 and CDR2: DFQATT, SNEGSKA (reference sequence). V lost 4 bases to trimming and J lost 2 bases, with 5 bases between them. The CDR3 contains 12 residues. The CDR3 nucleotides are TGCAGTGCTAAGGAAAACACCGGGGAGCTGTTTTTT. It translates to CSAKENTGELFF.

This clonotype came up many times. The CDR3 sequence is CASSPRDSNTEAFF. CDR3 sequence (DNA): TGTGCCAGCAGCCCCCGGGACAGTAACACTGAAGCTTTCTTT. The chain couples TRBV5-6 to TRBJ1-1, with 7 bases identical to TRBD1. Germline CDR1 is SGHDT and CDR2 is YYEEEE. This CDR3 is built from 14 residues. Trimming cost V 4 bases and J 2 bases; bases outside gene matches: 5.

There are a few counts of this clonotype. V gene TRBV18 combines with J gene TRBJ1-5; tentatively, D is TRBD1 (5 bases). Germline CDR1 is KGHSH and CDR2 is LQKENI. The V and J ends lost 5 bases and 4 bases respectively, with 9 bases between them. The CDR3 contains 13 residues. The CDR3 sequence is CASSGDRNQPQHF. The CDR3 bases are TGTGCCAGCTCAGGTGACAGAAATCAGCCCCAGCATTTT.

This clonotype was counted many times. The rearrangement links TRBV24-1 to TRBJ2-2, with D unclear. CDR1 is KGHDR, CDR2 SFDVKD, per germline. The ends were cut back, 3 bases at V and 6 bases at J, with 13 bases in the middle. The CDR3 has 15 amino acids. This chain's CDR3 is CATSDESRTSGELFF. For the CDR3, the DNA is TGTGCCACCAGTGATGAGAGTAGGACCTCCGGGGAGCTGTTTTTT.

Ten or more counts support this clonotype. J is TRBJ1-6 and V is TRBV6-5, with no clear D. V was trimmed by 5 bases and J by 8 bases, leaving 16 bases between them. CDR3 length: 15 residues. From germline, CDR1 is MNHEY and CDR2 SVGAGI. The CDR3 DNA follows: TGTGCCAGCAGTCCTCGATGGTCGGTGGATTCACCCCTCCACTTT. Protein: CASSPRWSVDSPLHF.

This clonotype showed up many times. The chain links TRBV6-6 to TRBJ2-3, with D possibly matching TRBD2 (6 bases). In germline, CDR1 is MNHNY, CDR2 SVGAGI (reference sequence). The V end lost 11 bases, the J end lost 2 bases, and 14 bases lay between the germline ends. This CDR3 has 13 residues. This CDR3 is CAVTSPFTDTQYF. CDR3 in DNA: TGTGCCGTAACTAGCCCTTTCACAGATACGCAGTATTTT.

This clonotype was recorded at least ten times. This chain joins TRBV15 and TRBJ1-2; maybe TRBD1 (5 bases). Germline V gene sequence: CDR1 LNHNV, CDR2 YYDKDF (reference sequence). The CDR3 extends over 15 amino acids. The V end was cut by 3 bases, the J end by 7 bases, with 18 bases between. The CDR3 nucleotides read TGTGCCACCAGCAGGCTGCAGGGTGGGAAGTTTGGCTACACCTTC. It encodes CATSRLQGGKFGYTF.

There are many counts of this clonotype. V gene TRBV6-2 or TRBV6-3 combines with J gene TRBJ2-5, with TRBD2 matching over 13 bases. Germline CDR1 MNHEY, CDR2 SVGEGT. This CDR3 comprises 16 residues. V lost 7 bases and J lost 1; bases outside the gene matches: 6. For the CDR3, the DNA is TGTGCCAGCACTAAACGACTAGCGGGGGGCCAAGAGACCCAGTACTTC. Translated: CASTKRLAGGQETQYF.

The chain combines TRBV3-1 with TRBJ1-1, with a weak D call TRBD1 (6 bases). Trimming stripped 3 bases from V and 1 base from J, with 15 bases between. The length of the CDR3 is 16 residues. From germline, CDR1 is LGHDT and CDR2 YNNKEL (reference sequence). CDR3 in amino acids: CASSHGIRDTNTEAFF. The CDR3, as DNA: TGTGCCAGCAGCCATGGGATCCGGGACACGAACACTGAAGCTTTCTTT.